The 26 T cell receptor beta chains listed next were all sequenced from one sample in a study of vaccination and CD4 T cells after COVID-19. Antigen specificity for these receptors is unknown. Cultured CD4+ T-cell DNA underwent Oncomine TCR Beta short-read sequencing. Via MiXCR, TCRdb re-called the PCR reads, giving one row per CDR3 protein. Here the sample spans approximately 17,000 distinct CDR3 sequences, approximately 51% being singletons. Indicated treatment: roughly 10-day PBMC culture with coronavirus spike peptide pools or control peptides (ViraFEST assay). The sequenced sample consisted of CD4+ T cells from blood, cultured in vitro. The receptors were sampled from a human donor who had recovered from COVID-19.

The rearrangement links TRBV28 to TRBJ2-7; D possibly corresponds to TRBD2 (6 bases). Germline assignment: CDR1 MDHEN and CDR2 SYDVKM. V was pared by 3 bases and J by 5 bases, with 8 bases between. The CDR3 has 12 amino acids. The CDR3 is CASSFTGDEQYF. The CDR3 nucleotides read TGTGCCAGCAGTTTCACGGGGGACGAGCAGTACTTC.

The genes are TRBV30 and TRBJ1-5, with no clear D. This CDR3 region has 15 residues. The V end lost 0 bases, the J end lost 2 bases, and 11 bases lay between the germline ends. Germline V gene data show CDR1 as GTSNPN and CDR2 as SVGIG (reference sequence). The CDR3 loop reads CAWSVGGSGNQPQHF. CDR3 bases: TGTGCCTGGAGTGTAGGAGGGTCGGGCAATCAGCCCCAGCATTTT.

The chain has TRBV20-1 and TRBJ1-2, with D maybe TRBD1 (5 bases). CDR3 length equals 12 residues. Germline assignment: CDR1 DFQATT and CDR2 SNEGSKA (reference sequence). CDR3 in amino acids: CRYGAGDYGYTF. CDR3 DNA: TGCAGGTACGGGGCAGGAGACTATGGCTACACCTTC.

This clonotype was seen only a few times. The J gene is TRBJ2-7, the V gene TRBV28; 9 nucleotides line up with TRBD1. Per germline, CDR1 MDHEN and CDR2 SYDVKM. The CDR3 is 12 amino acids. Trimming removed 3 bases from V and 12 bases from J; junction bases left unmatched: 6. The CDR3, as DNA: TGTGCCAGCAGTTTGGGGGACAGGGAGACGTACTTC. Translation: CASSLGDRETYF.

The gene calls are TRBV30 and TRBJ2-4; 12 bases line up with TRBD2. V shed 5 bases, J shed 3 bases, and the junction held 2 bases outside the gene matches. Germline values: CDR1 GTSNPN, CDR2 SVGIG (reference sequence). The CDR3 loop spans 14 amino acids. CDR3 in amino acids: CAWATSGGKNIQYF. DNA of the CDR3: TGTGCCTGGGCGACTAGCGGGGGCAAAAACATTCAGTACTTC.

The CDR3 region is CAWSRDRPYGYTF. The CDR3 DNA reads as TGTGCCTGGAGTCGGGACAGGCCCTATGGCTACACCTTC. The chain is built from TRBV30 and TRBJ1-2, with 8 bases lining up with TRBD1. This CDR3 has 13 amino acids. Germline CDR1 GTSNPN, CDR2 SVGIG (reference sequence). Trimming at V came to 2 bases and at J to 4 bases, leaving 3 bases not matched to a gene. Together with reference TRBV30 and TRBJ1-2, the CDR3 gives the full variable domain: SQTIHQWPATLVQPVGSPLSLECTVEGTSNPNLYWYRQAAGRGLQLLFYSVGIGQISSEVPQNLSASRPQDRQFILSSKKLLLSDSGFYLCAWSRDRPYGYTFGSGTRLTVV.

This chain joins TRBV6-2 or TRBV6-3 and TRBJ1-1; D is ambiguous. V lost 5 bases to trimming and J lost 5 bases, with 9 bases between them. Germline V gene sequence: CDR1 MNHEY, CDR2 SVGEGT. The CDR3 is made up of 12 amino acids. In DNA, the CDR3 is TGTGCCAGCAGTGCGCTGTTGACTGAAGCTTTCTTT. Amino acid sequence: CASSALLTEAFF.

This clonotype turned up a few times. This chain connects TRBV20-1 to TRBJ2-3, with TRBD2 identical over 8 bases. The CDR3 covers 13 residues. In germline, CDR1 is DFQATT, CDR2 SNEGSKA (reference sequence). Trimming removed 3 bases from V and 5 bases from J; junction bases left unmatched: 4. The CDR3, as DNA: TGCAGTGCTAGTGAGCGGGAGATAGATACGCAGTATTTT. It codes for CSASEREIDTQYF.

This clonotype was observed a few times. J is TRBJ1-1 and V is TRBV7-9, with unresolved D. In germline, CDR1 is SEHNR, CDR2 FQNEAQ (reference sequence). CDR3 size: 14 residues. Trimming left V 2 bases short and J 0 bases short, with 7 bases between. The CDR3 sequence: CASSLSRLNTEAFF. CDR3 sequence (DNA): TGTGCCAGCAGCTTAAGTAGGTTGAACACTGAAGCTTTCTTT. Looking up the rest from reference TRBV7-9 and TRBJ1-1 gives the full variable domain: DTGVSQNPRHKITKRGQNVTFRCDPISEHNRLYWYRQTLGQGPEFLTYFQNEAQLEKSRLLSDRFSAERPKGSFSTLEIQRTEQGDSAMYLCASSLSRLNTEAFFGQGTRLTVV.

The rearrangement uses TRBV6-1 and TRBJ1-2; a weak D match, TRBD1 (5 bases). In germline, CDR1 is MNHNS, CDR2 SASEGT. Deletions cut 7 bases from V and 6 bases from J, with 21 bases between. The CDR3 has 15 amino acids. The CDR3 DNA follows: TGTGCCAGCATGGAGCCTGGGACGCAGGGCCATGGCTACACCTTC. Translation gives CASMEPGTQGHGYTF.

This clonotype was seen a few times. As DNA, the CDR3 is TGTGCCAGCATCTTCTACCGGGACAGTCATCGAGGTGAAGCTTTCTTT. This translates into CASIFYRDSHRGEAFF. V usage is TRBV6-1 and J usage is TRBJ1-1; 7 bases line up with TRBD1. The CDR3 is 16 amino acids. V lost 7 bases and J lost 7; bases outside the gene matches: 18. The germline gives CDR1 MNHNS, CDR2 SASEGT.

This clonotype occurred once. The V call is TRBV6-5, the J call TRBJ2-7; D unresolved. CDR1 is MNHEY, CDR2 SVGAGI, per germline. The CDR3 loop spans 12 amino acids. V gave up 2 bases and J gave up 4 bases, with 6 bases separating them. The CDR3 sequence is CASSYGRYEQYF. DNA of the CDR3: TGTGCCAGCAGTTACGGACGTTACGAGCAGTACTTC.

The rearrangement uses TRBV7-9 and TRBJ2-1; D is perhaps TRBD2 (5 bases). Germline V gene data show CDR1 as SEHNR and CDR2 as FQNEAQ (reference sequence). The V end was cut by 2 bases, the J end by 5 bases, with 13 bases between. The CDR3 runs 15 residues. The CDR3 loop is CASSLLREYNNEQFF. CDR3 in DNA: TGTGCCAGCAGCTTATTGAGGGAGTATAACAATGAGCAGTTCTTC.

The rearrangement uses TRBV2 and TRBJ1-1; tentative D call: TRBD1 (6 bases). Between the trimmed V and J ends, which lost 6 bases and 6 bases, there was a span of 14 bases. Germline V gene data show CDR1 as SNHLY and CDR2 as FYNNEI. This CDR3 comprises 13 residues. CDR3 loop: CASRQGHASEAFF. The CDR3 DNA sequence: TGTGCCAGCAGACAGGGACACGCCTCTGAAGCTTTCTTT.

The V call is TRBV6-2 or TRBV6-3, the J call TRBJ1-5; unclear D gene. V gave up 7 bases and J gave up 4 bases, with 17 bases separating them. Germline V gene data show CDR1 as MNHEY and CDR2 as SVGEGT. CDR3 size: 15 residues. CDR3 DNA sequence: TGTGCCAGCAAACCCGAAACACCGGGGAATCAGCCCCAGCATTTT. The encoded protein is CASKPETPGNQPQHF.

The J gene is TRBJ1-2, the V gene TRBV20-1; D is unresolved. The CDR3 is 12 residues long. V was clipped by 1 base and J by 4 bases, with 7 bases between them. Per the germline V gene, CDR1 is DFQATT and CDR2 is SNEGSKA (reference sequence). The CDR3 region is CSARGSSYGYTF. CDR3 in DNA: TGCAGTGCTAGAGGCAGCTCCTATGGCTACACCTTC.

The J gene is TRBJ2-3, the V gene TRBV7-9, with 8 bases that match TRBD2. This CDR3 contains 15 residues. With V trimmed by 1 base and J by 5 bases, 5 bases remained unmatched. Germline CDR1 SEHNR, CDR2 FQNEAQ (reference sequence). CDR3 DNA: TGTGCCAGCAGCTTAGGGGTTCTAGCGGGAGATACGCAGTATTTT. This translates into CASSLGVLAGDTQYF.

This clonotype was seen more than once but under ten times. The chain links TRBV18 to TRBJ2-7, with 10 bases fitting TRBD1. The germline gives CDR1 KGHSH, CDR2 LQKENI. The CDR3 is 16 residues long. V lost 3 bases, J lost 2 bases, and 7 bases stayed unmatched. The DNA of the CDR3 is TGTGCCAGCTCACCTCCCGCCGGACAGGGGGCCTACGAGCAGTACTTC. Its protein is CASSPPAGQGAYEQYF.

This clonotype was recorded a few times. The CDR3: CSAGGQSNQPQHF. The CDR3 DNA reads as TGCAGTGCTGGAGGACAGTCCAATCAGCCCCAGCATTTT. The J gene is TRBJ1-5, the V gene TRBV20-1, with D possibly being TRBD1 (6 bases). The germline V gene has CDR1 DFQATT and CDR2 SNEGSKA (reference sequence). This CDR3 has 13 residues. Trimming pared 5 bases from V and 3 bases from J, leaving 11 bases between.

The CDR3 here is CASSLDSGLREQYF. Here the CDR3 DNA reads TGTGCCAGCAGCTTAGACTCGGGATTACGAGAGCAGTACTTC. The chain joins TRBV7-2 to TRBJ2-7, with TRBD2 as a possible D gene (5 bases). The CDR3 has 14 residues. Looked up from germline, CDR1 is SGHTA and CDR2 is FQGNSA. V was clipped by 1 base and J by 7 bases, with 14 bases between them.

The chain combines TRBV20-1 with TRBJ2-2; no clear D. The germline CDR1 and CDR2 sequences are DFQATT and SNEGSKA (reference sequence). The CDR3 is 15 amino acids. The V and J ends lost 0 bases and 3 bases respectively, with 11 bases between them. CDR3 nucleotides: TGCAGTGCTAGAGACCCCTTTAGGGACACCGGGGAGCTGTTTTTT. This encodes CSARDPFRDTGELFF.

The rearrangement uses TRBV5-5 and TRBJ1-2, with D unclear. Germline V gene data show CDR1 as SGHKS and CDR2 as YYEKEE (reference sequence). V shed 7 bases and J shed 4 bases, with 17 bases lying between them. This CDR3 contains 14 residues. The CDR3 sequence is CASQASHGGYGYTF. DNA of the CDR3: TGTGCCAGCCAGGCGAGTCACGGCGGCTATGGCTACACCTTC.

The chain carries TRBV20-1 and TRBJ2-1; D not resolved. V was cut by 4 bases and J by 5 bases, with 9 bases left in between. Germline V gene sequence: CDR1 DFQATT, CDR2 SNEGSKA (reference sequence). The CDR3 is made up of 12 amino acids. CDR3 region: CSANGLHNEQFF. Here the CDR3 DNA reads TGCAGTGCTAATGGGCTCCACAATGAGCAGTTCTTC.

This clonotype was seen a few times. The V and J genes are TRBV20-1 and TRBJ1-5, with 9 bases lining up with TRBD1. Germline V lookup: CDR1 DFQATT, CDR2 SNEGSKA (reference sequence). This CDR3 has 13 residues. V trimming: 2 bases; J trimming: 8 bases; junction bases outside the gene matches: 4. The CDR3: CSARRDRGEPQHF. As DNA, the CDR3 is TGCAGTGCTAGACGCGACAGGGGGGAGCCCCAGCATTTT.

V and J are TRBV7-8 and TRBJ2-1, with D perhaps TRBD1 or TRBD2 (5 bases each). The germline CDR1 and CDR2 sequences are SGHVS and FQNEAQ. The V and J ends lost 2 bases and 4 bases respectively, with 15 bases between them. CDR3 size: 16 residues. For the CDR3, the DNA is TGTGCCAGCAGCTTACTACCGGGTGAGGGGTACAATGAGCAGTTCTTC. It yields the protein CASSLLPGEGYNEQFF.

J is TRBJ1-1 and V is TRBV6-1; the D is unclear. The V gene's germline CDR1 is MNHNS and CDR2 SASEGT. The CDR3 contains 14 residues. The V end was cut by 4 bases, the J end by 0 bases, with 9 bases between. The CDR3 spells CASSVRYMNTEAFF. The CDR3 DNA is TGTGCCAGCAGTGTAAGGTACATGAACACTGAAGCTTTCTTT.